What follows are 27 T cell receptor beta chains derived from one specimen sequenced in a study of beta chain features in type 1 diabetes. Sequencing targeted expressed TCRB transcripts, as all isolated RNA had been reverse transcribed. TCRdb's table, derived via immunoSEQ multiplex PCR, lists solely in-frame clones and lacks some. The table has roughly 260,000 clones, approximately 11% seen once. Antigen specificity for these receptors is unknown. Notes on the study in general: Moderate yet significant TCRB CDR3 shortening was seen in Type 1 diabetes patients in all four CD4+ subsets.

Input material: naive CD4+ T cells from blood. These TCRs come from a man aged 25-40 years with type 1 diabetes.

This clone was picked up a small number of times. The chain couples TRBV11-2 to TRBJ1-4; D is possibly TRBD1 (6 bases). The V gene lost 2 bases and the J gene lost 6 bases, with 10 bases spanning the gap. Germline V gene lookup returns CDR1 SGHAT and CDR2 FQNNGV. CDR3 size: 14 residues. This chain's CDR3 is CASSLQDSHEKLFF. The CDR3 coding sequence is TGTGCCAGCAGCTTACAGGACAGCCATGAAAAACTGTTTTTT.

This clone has only a few counts. V usage is TRBV7-2 and J usage is TRBJ1-1; D is uncertain. This CDR3 contains 16 residues. The germline V and J ends were trimmed by 2 bases and 2 bases, with 15 bases remaining between them. Germline CDR1 reads SGHTA; CDR2 reads FQGNSA. CDR3 nucleotides: TGTGCCAGCAGCTTATCCTCCCCGGGTCACAACACTGAAGCTTTCTTT. Encoded protein: CASSLSSPGHNTEAFF.

V and J are TRBV2 and TRBJ1-6, with TRBD1 matching over 10 bases. There are 16 residues in the CDR3. V trimming: 5 bases; J trimming: 7 bases; junction bases outside the gene matches: 8. Germline V lookup: CDR1 SNHLY, CDR2 FYNNEI. The CDR3 DNA is TGTGCCAGCAGTTACGGGACAGGGGCATTAAATTCACCCCTCCACTTT. Amino acids: CASSYGTGALNSPLHF.

This sequence joins TRBV7-2 and TRBJ1-4, with D possibly being TRBD1 (6 bases). Trimming took off 6 bases at V and 4 bases at J, with 21 bases between the two ends. The V gene's germline CDR1 is SGHTA and CDR2 FQGNSA. The CDR3 extends over 17 amino acids. The CDR3 loop reads CASRPPREAGVNEKLFF. The CDR3 nucleotides are TGTGCCAGCAGACCTCCCCGGGAAGCAGGGGTTAATGAAAAACTGTTTTTT.

In its sample, this clone was seen a few times. This rearrangement joins TRBV14 to TRBJ1-6; D possibly corresponds to TRBD1 (6 bases). Trimming shortened V by 2 bases and J by 10 bases, and 15 bases separated the two germline ends. The CDR3 contains 15 residues. Germline V gene sequence: CDR1 SGHDN, CDR2 FVKESK. CDR3 bases: TGTGCCAGCAGCCAACAAGATGGGGGCCAGTCACCCCTCCACTTT. Translating gives CASSQQDGGQSPLHF.

This clone has just a few counts. The V call is TRBV2, the J call TRBJ2-7; D possibly corresponds to TRBD2 (6 bases). Trimming took 3 bases from V and 6 from J, leaving 9 bases between them. Germline CDR1 and CDR2: SNHLY and FYNNEI. There are 12 residues in the CDR3. CDR3 region: CASSEEGAEQYF. CDR3 nucleotides: TGTGCCAGCAGTGAGGAGGGAGCCGAGCAGTACTTC.

This clone occurred a few times. V gene TRBV28 combines with J gene TRBJ1-1, with 8 bases matching TRBD1. The CDR3 has 14 residues. The germline gives CDR1 MDHEN, CDR2 SYDVKM. Germline trimming cut 6 bases from V and 1 base from J; bases unmatched to any gene: 4. This chain's CDR3 is CASSPGQGNTEAFF. The CDR3 DNA reads as TGTGCCAGCAGCCCAGGACAGGGGAACACTGAAGCTTTCTTT. Drawing the rest from reference TRBV28 and TRBJ1-1, the complete variable domain is DVKVTQSSRYLVKRTGEKVFLECVQDMDHENMFWYRQDPGLGLRLIYFSYDVKMKEKGDIPEGYSVSREKKERFSLILESASTNQTSMYLCASSPGQGNTEAFFGQGTRLTVV.

This chain connects TRBV11-1 to TRBJ2-5; D perhaps matches TRBD2 (6 bases). CDR1 is SGHAT and CDR2 is FQDESV in the germline V gene (reference sequence). Trimming took off 2 bases at V and 3 bases at J, with 10 bases between the two ends. CDR3 length equals 14 residues. The CDR3 coding sequence is TGTGCCAGCAGCTTACGACTAGGAAAAGAGACCCAGTACTTC. Its translation: CASSLRLGKETQYF.

This chain connects TRBV6-5 to TRBJ1-6, with 7 bases that match TRBD1. The CDR3 contains 13 residues. CDR1 and CDR2 from the germline V gene are MNHEY and SVGAGI. The V gene end was trimmed by 2 bases and the J gene end by 14 bases; junction bases not matched to a gene: 6. The CDR3 DNA reads as TGTGCCAGCAGTTACGGACAGGATTCTGCCCTCCACTTT. This gives the protein CASSYGQDSALHF.

This chain connects TRBV9 to TRBJ2-1, with 10 bases that match TRBD2. The CDR3 has 17 residues. Trimming cost V 0 bases and J 8 bases; bases outside gene matches: 11. Germline loops: CDR1 SGDLS, CDR2 YYNGEE. The chain's CDR3 is CASSVAFGSGGADEQFF. Written as DNA, the CDR3 is TGTGCCAGCAGCGTAGCTTTCGGGAGCGGGGGGGCGGATGAGCAGTTCTTC.

The chain is built from TRBV9 and TRBJ1-5; the D gene is possibly TRBD1 (5 bases). Germline V gene lookup returns CDR1 SGDLS and CDR2 YYNGEE. There are 14 residues in the CDR3. The germline V and J ends were trimmed by 4 bases and 9 bases, with 17 bases remaining between them. For the CDR3, the DNA is TGTGCCAGCAGCTCCGGTGGGGGGGGAGGGCCCCAGCATTTT. It is translated as CASSSGGGGGPQHF.

The table lists this clone with a few counts. The chain recombines TRBV21-1 with TRBJ2-1; TRBD2 was called by the table and not checked on the DNA. TRBV21-1 is reported as a pseudogene. The CDR3 runs 15 residues. CDR3: CASREAGTLYNEQFF. Here the CDR3 DNA reads TGTGCCAGCAGAGAAGCGGGGACGCTATACAATGAGCAGTTCTTC.

This clone was detected only a few times. The chain carries TRBV6-1 and TRBJ1-2, with D perhaps TRBD1 (5 bases). Germline V gives CDR1 MNHNS, CDR2 SASEGT. CDR3 length equals 15 residues. Deletions cut 6 bases from V and 7 bases from J, with 21 bases between. CDR3 region: CASRDQVQGPGGYTF. Written as DNA, the CDR3 is TGTGCCAGCAGAGACCAGGTTCAGGGCCCAGGTGGCTACACCTTC.

The chain joins TRBV11-2 to TRBJ2-7; the D gene is possibly TRBD2 (6 bases). The CDR3 has 13 amino acids. V shed 4 bases and J shed 3 bases, with 10 bases lying between them. CDR1 is SGHAT and CDR2 is FQNNGV in the germline V gene. As DNA, the CDR3 is TGTGCCAGCAGCTCTGGGACTCTCTACGAGCAGTACTTC. This sequence encodes CASSSGTLYEQYF.

The rearrangement joins TRBV19 to TRBJ2-3; 8 bases agree with TRBD1. V trimming: 7 bases; J trimming: 7 bases; junction bases outside the gene matches: 7. Germline V gives CDR1 LNHDA, CDR2 SQIVND (reference sequence). This CDR3 is built from 13 residues. The CDR3, as DNA: TGTGCCAGTATGAAGCAGGGGGCAAATACGCAGTATTTT. Translation: CASMKQGANTQYF. Together with reference TRBV19 and TRBJ2-3, the CDR3 gives the full variable domain: DGGITQSPKYLFRKEGQNVTLSCEQNLNHDAMYWYRQDPGQGLRLIYYSQIVNDFQKGDIAEGYSVSREKKESFPLTVTSAQKNPTAFYLCASMKQGANTQYFGPGTRLTVL.

The V call is TRBV6-6, the J call TRBJ2-5, with 9 bases that match TRBD2. The junction had 6 bases not matched to a gene; V was cut back by 5 bases and J by 5 bases. Germline-derived CDR1 and CDR2 are MNHNY and SVGAGI (reference sequence). The CDR3 extends over 14 amino acids. The CDR3 DNA follows: TGTGCCAGCAGTGGTAGCGGGGGAAGGGAGACCCAGTACTTC. Protein: CASSGSGGRETQYF.

This clone was picked up a small number of times. The J gene is TRBJ2-5, the V gene TRBV4-2, with TRBD1 as a possible D gene (5 bases). The end of the DNA fits TRBJ2-7 better, so the J call may be wrong. Germline V gene lookup returns CDR1 LGHNA and CDR2 YNFKEQ. CDR3 length: 14 amino acids. The CDR3 sequence: CASSQSDKSYEQYF. The CDR3 nucleotides are TGTGCCAGCAGCCAATCGGACAAGTCCTACGAGCAGTACTTC.

The chain has TRBV10-3 and TRBJ2-5; 9 positions match TRBD1. This CDR3 has 13 residues. Per germline, CDR1 ENHRY and CDR2 SYGVKD. The CDR3 region is CATGGQGQETQYF. In nucleotides, the CDR3 is TGTGCTACCGGGGGACAGGGACAAGAGACCCAGTACTTC.

J is TRBJ1-2 and V is TRBV9; D may be TRBD1 (6 bases). The CDR3 is 16 amino acids. V lost 0 bases to trimming and J lost 3 bases, with 15 bases between them. Germline V lookup: CDR1 SGDLS, CDR2 YYNGEE. The CDR3 DNA reads as TGTGCCAGCAGCGTAGGTACGACAGGTTTGCACTATGGCTACACCTTC. It specifies CASSVGTTGLHYGYTF.

This clone was picked up a small number of times. The V gene is TRBV9, the J gene TRBJ2-5; D remains unclear. The CDR3 runs 12 residues. The V gene lost 5 bases and the J gene lost 3 bases, with 8 bases spanning the gap. The germline CDR1 and CDR2 sequences are SGDLS and YYNGEE. CDR3 sequence: CASRSSEETQYF. The CDR3, as DNA: TGTGCCAGCAGATCTTCCGAAGAGACCCAGTACTTC.

There are a few counts of this clone. This chain joins TRBV5-1 and TRBJ2-3, with D unresolved. V lost 3 bases to trimming and J lost 0 bases, with 8 bases between them. This CDR3 spans 14 amino acids. Germline CDR1 and CDR2: SGHRS and YFSETQ. The CDR3 sequence is CASSSGTSTDTQYF. The CDR3 region has the DNA TGCGCCAGCAGCTCAGGAACCAGCACAGATACGCAGTATTTT.

The chain combines TRBV7-8 with TRBJ2-1, with TRBD2 matching 11 bases. CDR3 length: 16 residues. CDR1 and CDR2 from the germline V gene are SGHVS and FQNEAQ. Germline trimming cut 5 bases from V and 4 bases from J; bases unmatched to any gene: 7. The CDR3 here is CASSLPVAGGYNEQFF. Written as DNA, the CDR3 is TGTGCCAGCAGCCTACCCGTAGCGGGGGGGTACAATGAGCAGTTCTTC.

This clone came up a few times. The genes are TRBV4-3 and TRBJ2-3; TRBD2 agrees at 11 bases. The CDR3 has 16 amino acids. With V trimmed by 4 bases and J by 4 bases, 7 bases remained unmatched. Germline CDR1 LGHNA, CDR2 YSLEER. The CDR3 sequence: CASSLIAGGPADTQYF. CDR3 DNA: TGCGCCAGCAGCCTAATAGCGGGGGGGCCGGCAGATACGCAGTATTTT.

This clone was seen a few times. This chain joins TRBV7-9 and TRBJ2-1; TRBD1 matches at 9 bases. The CDR3 length is 14 residues. Germline values: CDR1 SEHNR, CDR2 FQNEAQ (reference sequence). Germline trimming cut 5 bases from V and 4 bases from J; bases unmatched to any gene: 3. This CDR3 is CASSQGQGYNEQFF. The CDR3 nucleotides read TGTGCCAGCAGCCAGGGACAGGGATACAATGAGCAGTTCTTC.

This clone was detected a few times. The rearrangement joins TRBV11-2 to TRBJ2-7; 12 positions match TRBD2. The CDR3 loop spans 17 amino acids. Looked up from germline, CDR1 is SGHAT and CDR2 is FQNNGV. V lost 5 bases, J lost 1 base, and 9 bases stayed unmatched. The CDR3, as DNA: TGTGCCAGCAGCAGACTAGCGGGGGACAGTAGGTCCTACGAGCAGTACTTC. Protein sequence: CASSRLAGDSRSYEQYF. The full variable domain, rest sourced from reference TRBV11-2 and TRBJ2-7, is EAGVAQSPRYKIIEKRQSVAFWCNPISGHATLYWYQQILGQGPKLLIQFQNNGVVDDSQLPKDRFSAERLKGVDSTLKIQPAKLEDSAVYLCASSRLAGDSRSYEQYFGPGTRLTVT.

This clone was seen more than once but under ten times. This chain joins TRBV4-3 and TRBJ1-5, with D possibly being TRBD1 (5 bases). The germline gives CDR1 LGHNA, CDR2 YSLEER. V was cut by 0 bases and J by 0 bases, with 9 bases left in between. The CDR3 totals 16 residues. CDR3 sequence: CASSQDAGYSNQPQHF. The CDR3 DNA follows: TGCGCCAGCAGCCAAGACGCAGGGTATAGCAATCAGCCCCAGCATTTT.

This clone was counted between two and nine times. The chain has TRBV4-1 and TRBJ1-2; D is perhaps TRBD1 (6 bases). This CDR3 has 14 residues. CDR1 is MGHRA and CDR2 is YSYEKL in the germline V gene. Trimming removed 1 base at V and 7 bases at J, with 13 bases between. CDR3 sequence (DNA): TGCGCCAGCAGCCAAGTCCACAGGGCAGGTGGCTACACCTTC. This gives the protein CASSQVHRAGGYTF.